Sequencing of this T cell receptor (beta chain) was carried out in a study of lymphopenia after photon versus proton radiotherapy. The study's findings and limits: Oligoclonal CD8+ Temra expansion after nadir drove photon patients' diversity drop. In patients who died, overall survival fell as post-nadir TCR diversity dropped more. Only patients who died were analyzed for survival; proton advantage is unproven. Under photons, naive T cells and diversity fell while effector/memory populations rose.

The protocol was immunoSEQ multiplex PCR, while the TCRdb copy is restricted to in-frame clones and leaves out a portion. The sample contains tens of thousands of clones, about 82% of which appear only once. On this clone: Its antigen is not identified.

This receptor was obtained from a woman aged 70-85 years with pancreatic cancer. Some clones in this sample may be carry-over from other donors' samples. Sample: peripheral blood, taken from a patient treated with proton-based radiotherapy.

The CDR3 protein is CASSFREGENIQYF. CDR3 bases: TGTGCCAGCAGCTTTCGGGAGGGGGAAAACATTCAGTACTTC. The V gene is TRBV5-4, the J gene TRBJ2-4; 8 bases match TRBD2. Germline V lookup: CDR1 SGHNT, CDR2 YYREEE (reference sequence). The CDR3 contains 14 residues. V lost 2 bases to trimming and J lost 5 bases; unmatched junction nucleotides: 3.